This TCR beta chain was sequenced for a study of blood T cells in healthy people across ages. The ends were cut back, 2 bases at V and 4 bases at J, with 12 bases in the middle. Per germline, CDR1 SGHVS and CDR2 FNYEAQ. This CDR3 spans 14 amino acids. Details on this clonotype: Its specificity is unknown.

Combining a sample-barcoded 5' primer with a J-beta primer mix, a second PCR ran for about 7 to 12 cycles. A single record per CDR3 protein comes from TCRdb applying MiXCR to the 5' RACE reads. The sample gives hundreds of thousands of distinct CDR3 sequences, about half of which show up once; 30% to 35% is in the top ten. Regarding the study as a whole: What prevented conclusive comparison of naive and antigen-experienced cells was that PBMCs were unsorted. Aged donors had fewer naive CD4+ cells and lower diversity than long-lived donors.

The chain combines TRBV7-6 with TRBJ2-7, with unresolved D. What was sequenced was blood. The sequence derives from a woman between 55 and 75 years old in good health. Written as DNA, the CDR3 is TGTGCCAGCAGCTTACAGAGTCCAGCTTACGAGCAGTACTTC. It is translated as CASSLQSPAYEQYF.